This T cell receptor (beta chain) was captured in a study of beta chain features in type 1 diabetes. Study-level points and caveats: Using cDNA template may skew counts toward highly expressing activated cells.

Sequenced material consisted of expressed TCRB transcripts (all of the isolated RNA was reverse transcribed). Here immunoSEQ multiplex PCR was the method, and the copy in TCRdb shows in-frame clones only, minus some. The sample shows about 340,000 clones, approximately 8% of them seen only once. Details on this clone: Its specificity is unknown. Additional DNA sequences in this sample encode the identical CDR3.

Trimming removed 0 bases from V and 7 bases from J; junction bases left unmatched: 1. The V gene's germline CDR1 is SGHNT and CDR2 YYREEE (reference sequence). The CDR3 length is 14 residues. J is TRBJ1-4 and V is TRBV5-4, with 9 bases aligning to TRBD1. The material sequenced was central memory CD4+ T cells from blood. This sequence originates from a woman younger than 30 in good health. The CDR3 nucleotides are TGTGCCAGCAGCTTGGACAGGGGGCGTGAAAAACTGTTTTTT. This encodes CASSLDRGREKLFF.